A selection of T cell receptor beta chains follows, all from one sample in a study of Graves' ophthalmopathy and Graves' hyperthyroidism. TCRdb ran MiXCR on the multiplex PCR reads and lists one entry per CDR3 protein. The sample includes about 370,000 distinct CDR3 sequences, 15% to 20% seen only once; the top ten take roughly 1.5%. Input material: peripheral blood. The source is a woman younger than 35 with Graves' ophthalmopathy. The conserved cysteine and the conserved F or W are not part of the CDR3 here. D genes are given only for firm matches. Clone size, where shown, is once, few, many, or a class for clones that have expanded.

CDR3 protein: ASSPTGGWETQY
V gene: TRBV28
D gene: NA
J gene: TRBJ2-5
clone size: many
CDR3 length: 12

CDR3 protein: ATSEGGQVYEQY
V gene: TRBV24-1
D gene: TRBD1
J gene: TRBJ2-7
clone size: many
CDR3 length: 12

CDR3 protein: ASSLSRAGGRSYEQY
V gene: TRBV27
D gene: TRBD2
J gene: TRBJ2-7
clone size: many
CDR3 length: 15

CDR3 protein: ASSSRTSGAPETQY
V gene: TRBV6-2/TRBV6-3
D gene: TRBD2
J gene: TRBJ2-5
clone size: NA
CDR3 length: 14

CDR3 protein: ASSGGQAFYEQY
V gene: TRBV9
D gene: TRBD1
J gene: TRBJ2-7
clone size: many
CDR3 length: 12

CDR3 protein: ASSSTNGGLPGELF
V gene: TRBV9
D gene: NA
J gene: TRBJ2-2
clone size: many
CDR3 length: 14

CDR3 protein: AWSSAGTGGETQY
V gene: TRBV30
D gene: TRBD1
J gene: TRBJ2-5
clone size: NA
CDR3 length: 13

CDR3 protein: ASSSPGGGAKYEQY
V gene: TRBV28
D gene: NA
J gene: TRBJ2-7
clone size: NA
CDR3 length: 14

CDR3 protein: ASSPRSQETQY
V gene: TRBV18
D gene: NA
J gene: TRBJ2-5
clone size: many
CDR3 length: 11

CDR3 protein: ASTPLGRDTGELF
V gene: TRBV28
D gene: NA
J gene: TRBJ2-2
clone size: many
CDR3 length: 13

CDR3 protein: ASSQVEGAETQY
V gene: TRBV4-1
D gene: NA
J gene: TRBJ2-5
clone size: NA
CDR3 length: 12

CDR3 protein: ASSWTGGSRPEAF
V gene: TRBV5-1
D gene: TRBD1
J gene: TRBJ1-1
clone size: many
CDR3 length: 13

CDR3 protein: ASSYVTGGEDQETQY
V gene: TRBV6-2/TRBV6-3
D gene: TRBD1
J gene: TRBJ2-5
clone size: NA
CDR3 length: 15

CDR3 protein: ASSLEQGRRNTEAF
V gene: TRBV11-2
D gene: NA
J gene: TRBJ1-1
clone size: many
CDR3 length: 14